This TCR beta chain was observed in a study of control samples from healthy donors and cancer patients. The protocol was immunoSEQ multiplex PCR, while the TCRdb copy is restricted to in-frame clones and leaves out a portion. The sample includes 150,000 to 200,000 clones, 91% of them seen just once. The CDR3 spans 12 residues. Germline CDR1 is MNHEY and CDR2 is SMNVEV (reference sequence). V lost 6 bases to trimming and J lost 4 bases, with 9 bases between them. The specimen was blood. The sequence was collected from a woman aged 30 to 39 in good health. The J gene is TRBJ1-2, the V gene TRBV27, with a weak D call TRBD1 (6 bases). As DNA, the CDR3 is TGTGCCAGCAGGGACAGTCCCTATGGCTACACCTTC. It codes for CASRDSPYGYTF.